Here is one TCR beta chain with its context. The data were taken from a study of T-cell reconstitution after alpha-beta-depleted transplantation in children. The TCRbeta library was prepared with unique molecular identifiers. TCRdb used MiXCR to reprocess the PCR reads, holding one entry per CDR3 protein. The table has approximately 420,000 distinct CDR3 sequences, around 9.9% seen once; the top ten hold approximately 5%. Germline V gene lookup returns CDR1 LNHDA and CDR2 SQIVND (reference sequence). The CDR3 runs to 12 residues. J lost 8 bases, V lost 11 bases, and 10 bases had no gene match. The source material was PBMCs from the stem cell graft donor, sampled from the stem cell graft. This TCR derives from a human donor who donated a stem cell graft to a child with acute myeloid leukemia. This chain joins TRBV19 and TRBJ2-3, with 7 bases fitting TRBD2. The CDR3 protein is CAWSGVAGTQYF. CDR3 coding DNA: TGTGCCTGGAGTGGGGTAGCGGGTACGCAGTATTTT.